The 29 T cell receptor beta chains presented below share a single source sample, sequenced in a study of blood T cell repertoires in COVID-19. The table came from immunoSEQ multiplex PCR; TCRdb's copy has only in-frame clones and leaves some out. The repertoire includes roughly 41,000 clones, roughly 85% of them detected once, and 15% to 18% sits in the top ten. Sequencing input: peripheral blood. The receptors stem from a human donor in a cohort sampled during active COVID-19. The donor label of this sample is uncertain.

CDR3 nucleotide sequence: TGCGCCAGCAGCTTGGGGATAGCGGGGGTGATTTACACAGATACGCAGTATTTT. It translates to CASSLGIAGVIYTDTQYF. This rearrangement joins TRBV5-1 to TRBJ2-3, with 9 bases fitting TRBD2. The CDR3 has 18 amino acids. The ends lost 0 bases at V and 2 bases at J; junction bases unmatched: 10. CDR1 and CDR2 (germline): SGHRS, YFSETQ.

V is TRBV5-1 and J is TRBJ2-1; 7 bases align to TRBD1. Trimming took 4 bases from V and 5 from J; bases not matched to a gene: 3. Germline CDR1 and CDR2: SGHRS and YFSETQ. The CDR3 runs 13 residues. DNA of the CDR3: TGCGCCAGCAGCATGGGACAGAACAATGAGCAGTTCTTC. Translated, it gives CASSMGQNNEQFF.

This chain joins TRBV11-2 and TRBJ1-3; the D is unclear. The CDR3 is made up of 18 amino acids. In germline, CDR1 is SGHAT, CDR2 FQNNGV. The V end lost 1 base, the J end lost 0 bases, and 16 bases lay between the germline ends. The CDR3, as DNA: TGTGCCAGCAGCTTAGCCCCGAGGGTAACGAGCTCTGGAAACACCATATATTTT. As protein: CASSLAPRVTSSGNTIYF. Complete variable domain (other parts from reference TRBV11-2 and TRBJ1-3): EAGVAQSPRYKIIEKRQSVAFWCNPISGHATLYWYQQILGQGPKLLIQFQNNGVVDDSQLPKDRFSAERLKGVDSTLKIQPAKLEDSAVYLCASSLAPRVTSSGNTIYFGEGSWLTVV.

CDR3 sequence: CAISGGGDSPLHF. CDR3 DNA: TGTGCCATCAGTGGAGGGGGGGATTCACCCCTCCACTTT. This chain uses TRBV10-3 with TRBJ1-6; D might be TRBD1 (6 bases). The CDR3 is 13 amino acids. The V end lost 4 bases, the J end lost 8 bases, and 9 bases lay between the germline ends. CDR1 and CDR2 (germline): ENHRY, SYGVKD.

The V and J genes are TRBV4-2 and TRBJ2-5, with a tentative D call TRBD2 (5 bases). The germline V gene has CDR1 LGHNA and CDR2 YNFKEQ. The CDR3 covers 14 residues. The V end was cut by 5 bases, the J end by 1 base, with 11 bases between. DNA of the CDR3: TGTGCCAGCAGCAAACTAGGACCCCAAGAGACCCAGTACTTC. Its translation: CASSKLGPQETQYF.

V gene TRBV18 combines with J gene TRBJ1-2; D is possibly TRBD1 (6 bases). Germline V CDR1 and CDR2: KGHSH, LQKENI. The CDR3 contains 13 residues. The V end was cut by 3 bases, the J end by 2 bases, with 7 bases between. CDR3 bases: TGTGCCAGCTCACCTGGACAGAACTATGGCTACACCTTC. Its protein is CASSPGQNYGYTF.

The chain carries TRBV2 and TRBJ1-4; TRBD1 aligns across 7 bases. CDR1 and CDR2 from the germline V gene are SNHLY and FYNNEI. Trimming cost V 6 bases and J 8 bases; bases outside gene matches: 3. CDR3 length: 12 residues. CDR3 sequence (DNA): TGTGCCAGCAGCTCGACAGGGGAAAAACTGTTTTTT. Translation gives CASSSTGEKLFF.

V usage is TRBV11-3 and J usage is TRBJ2-1, with 7 bases that match TRBD1. The CDR3 loop spans 12 amino acids. CDR1 is SGHNT, CDR2 YENEEA, per germline. V lost 4 bases, J lost 8 bases, and 2 bases stayed unmatched. In DNA form, the CDR3 reads TGTGCCAGCAGCTCCCAGGGGGATGAGCAGTTCTTC. The encoded protein is CASSSQGDEQFF. The whole variable domain, filled in from reference TRBV11-3 and TRBJ2-1, reads EAGVVQSPRYKIIEKKQPVAFWCNPISGHNTLYWYLQNLGQGPELLIRYENEEAVDDSQLPKDRFSAERLKGVDSTLKIQPAELGDSAVYLCASSSQGDEQFFGPGTRLTVL.

Only a few counts were recorded for this clone. As DNA, the CDR3 is TGTGCCAGCAGTTCCGACAGGGCGCGGTCGCCCCAGCATTTT. Residues: CASSSDRARSPQHF. This rearrangement joins TRBV27 to TRBJ1-5; 7 nucleotides match TRBD1. V dropped 4 bases and J dropped 9; count of bases not matched to a gene: 9. Germline V CDR1 and CDR2: MNHEY, SMNVEV (reference sequence). The CDR3 sequence is 14 residues long.

V gene TRBV28 combines with J gene TRBJ2-3; D gene ambiguous. The CDR3 runs to 14 residues. Germline CDR1 and CDR2: MDHEN and SYDVKM. V lost 4 bases and J lost 6, with 14 bases in between. CDR3 in DNA: TGTGCCAGCAGTTCCCCCCCGGGTAGGGATACGCAGTATTTT. This encodes CASSSPPGRDTQYF. Full variable domain (missing parts from reference TRBV28 and TRBJ2-3): DVKVTQSSRYLVKRTGEKVFLECVQDMDHENMFWYRQDPGLGLRLIYFSYDVKMKEKGDIPEGYSVSREKKERFSLILESASTNQTSMYLCASSSPPGRDTQYFGPGTRLTVL.

The chain uses TRBV7-2 and TRBJ2-1; 8 nucleotides align to TRBD2. CDR1 is SGHTA and CDR2 is FQGNSA in the germline V gene. The CDR3 is 17 amino acids. V was pared by 5 bases and J by 9 bases, with 18 bases of the junction left unmatched. This CDR3 reads CASSPRTSTPIRGEQFF. CDR3 nucleotides: TGTGCCAGCAGCCCACGGACTAGCACCCCTATAAGGGGTGAGCAGTTCTTC.

V usage is TRBV19 and J usage is TRBJ1-5; D is undetermined. The CDR3 consists of 14 residues. Germline CDR1 and CDR2: LNHDA and SQIVND (reference sequence). V was cut by 3 bases and J by 6 bases, with 12 bases left in between. The CDR3 sequence: CASSIGDKIQPQHF. As DNA, the CDR3 is TGTGCCAGTAGTATTGGCGACAAGATTCAGCCCCAGCATTTT.

The count of this clone is one. The gene calls are TRBV2 and TRBJ2-2, with 15 bases aligning to TRBD2. CDR3 length: 16 residues. Trimming at V came to 6 bases and at J to 5 bases, leaving 4 bases not matched to a gene. Germline CDR1 is SNHLY and CDR2 is FYNNEI. The CDR3 nucleotides read TGTGCCAGCAGCGGACTAGCGGGGGGGCGTACCGGGGAGCTGTTTTTT. Translated, it gives CASSGLAGGRTGELFF.

The chain combines TRBV12-3 or TRBV12-4 with TRBJ2-3, with 7 nucleotides matching TRBD2. This CDR3 has 12 residues. V was pared by 4 bases and J by 6 bases, with 1 base of the junction left unmatched. For the CDR3, the DNA is TGTGCCAGCAGTTCGCGGGGGGATACGCAGTATTTT. Its translation: CASSSRGDTQYF.

The rearrangement uses TRBV6-5 and TRBJ2-2, with D unclear. From germline, CDR1 is MNHEY and CDR2 SVGAGI. The CDR3 consists of 14 residues. Trimming left V 2 bases short and J 1 base short, with 5 bases between. CDR3: CASSYKQNTGELFF. The CDR3 bases are TGTGCCAGCAGTTACAAGCAGAACACCGGGGAGCTGTTTTTT.

The gene calls are TRBV5-1 and TRBJ2-1, with 8 bases matching TRBD1. The CDR3 is 16 amino acids. The J segment lost 9 bases and the V segment lost 4 bases, leaving 15 bases of the junction unmatched. The germline V gene has CDR1 SGHRS and CDR2 YFSETQ. CDR3 loop: CASSPLRARGQGEQFF. CDR3 in DNA: TGCGCCAGCAGCCCACTGAGAGCCAGGGGGCAGGGTGAGCAGTTCTTC.

This clone has a handful of counts. The chain carries TRBV21-1 and TRBJ2-3; the DNA was not compared with TRBD2, the D call given in the table. TRBV21-1 is a pseudogene segment. CDR3 length: 18 amino acids. The CDR3 sequence is CASSGGAGETTSTDTQYF. CDR3 sequence (DNA): TGTGCCAGCAGCGGGGGGGCCGGGGAGACCACTAGCACAGATACGCAGTATTTT.

The rearrangement links TRBV28 to TRBJ1-5, with 7 bases that match TRBD1. Germline CDR1 is MDHEN and CDR2 is SYDVKM. CDR3 size: 14 residues. After removal of 6 bases from V and 6 bases from J, the junction contained 8 bases not matched to a gene. The CDR3 reads CASRLTGPGQPQHF. The DNA for the CDR3 is TGTGCCAGCAGATTGACAGGGCCAGGTCAGCCCCAGCATTTT.

The rearrangement joins TRBV18 to TRBJ2-5; TRBD1 aligns across 9 bases. Germline loops: CDR1 KGHSH, CDR2 LQKENI. The CDR3 consists of 15 residues. Germline trimming cut 5 bases from V and 3 bases from J; bases unmatched to any gene: 7. The DNA of the CDR3 is TGTGCCAGCTCATCGGGACAGGGAATCAAAGAGACCCAGTACTTC. Amino acid sequence: CASSSGQGIKETQYF.

J is TRBJ1-1 and V is TRBV3-1 (or the pseudogene TRBV3-2), with D possibly being TRBD1 (6 bases). From germline, CDR1 is LGHDT and CDR2 YNNKEL (reference sequence). This CDR3 has 15 amino acids. Trimming left V 4 bases short and J 4 bases short, with 16 bases between. The CDR3 loop reads CASSRTATIPTEAFF. The CDR3 DNA is TGTGCCAGCAGCCGGACAGCGACTATCCCCACTGAAGCTTTCTTT.

V usage is TRBV5-6 and J usage is TRBJ2-2; D not certain. The length of the CDR3 is 13 residues. Trimming took off 3 bases at V and 8 bases at J, with 11 bases between the two ends. Germline lookup yields CDR1 SGHDT and CDR2 YYEEEE. CDR3 nucleotides: TGTGCCAGCAGCTACCTGGGCAGGGGGGAGCTGTTTTTT. Translating it yields CASSYLGRGELFF.

The rearrangement links TRBV5-4 to TRBJ2-1; tentative D call: TRBD1 (6 bases). V lost 4 bases to trimming and J lost 7 bases, with 12 bases between them. The CDR3 totals 13 residues. Germline V gene lookup returns CDR1 SGHNT and CDR2 YYREEE (reference sequence). The CDR3 loop reads CASSRDMGNEQFF. The CDR3 DNA reads as TGTGCCAGCAGCAGGGACATGGGGAATGAGCAGTTCTTC.

The chain uses TRBV4-2 and TRBJ2-1; 13 bases align to TRBD2. CDR3 size: 19 residues. CDR1 is LGHNA and CDR2 is YNFKEQ in the germline V gene. J was trimmed by 4 bases and V by 4 bases; bases with no gene match: 13. CDR3 sequence: CASSPGYLLAGGRYNEQFF. The DNA for the CDR3 is TGTGCCAGCAGCCCGGGATATTTACTAGCGGGGGGGCGTTACAATGAGCAGTTCTTC.

This chain connects TRBV7-2 to TRBJ2-7; the D gene is possibly TRBD1 (6 bases). With 5 bases removed from V and 3 bases from J, the gap between germline ends came to 14 bases. Germline CDR1 SGHTA, CDR2 FQGNSA. This CDR3 has 14 residues. The DNA of the CDR3 is TGTGCCAGCAGCCCGCGACAGGCGAACTACGAGCAGTACTTC. Amino acid sequence: CASSPRQANYEQYF. The full variable domain, with the rest looked up from reference TRBV7-2 and TRBJ2-7, is GAGVSQSPSNKVTEKGKDVELRCDPISGHTALYWYRQSLGQGLEFLIYFQGNSAPDKSGLPSDRFSAERTGGSVSTLTIQRTQQEDSAVYLCASSPRQANYEQYFGPGTRLTVT.

V is TRBV7-9 and J is TRBJ1-2; 7 bases agree with TRBD1. The V gene end was trimmed by 4 bases and the J gene end by 3 bases; junction bases not matched to a gene: 5. The length of the CDR3 is 14 residues. Per the germline V gene, CDR1 is SEHNR and CDR2 is FQNEAQ (reference sequence). The CDR3 nucleotides are TGTGCCAGCAGCTCCTCAGACAGGGACTATGGCTACACCTTC. Its translation: CASSSSDRDYGYTF.

The chain is built from TRBV9 and TRBJ2-1; the D is unclear. Trimming left V 6 bases short and J 5 bases short, with 15 bases between. Germline CDR1 and CDR2: SGDLS and YYNGEE. This CDR3 has 14 residues. CDR3 region: CASTKGVRDNEQFF. CDR3 bases: TGTGCCAGCACCAAAGGAGTCAGAGACAATGAGCAGTTCTTC. The full variable domain, completed using reference TRBV9 and TRBJ2-1, is DSGVTQTPKHLITATGQRVTLRCSPRSGDLSVYWYQQSLDQGLQFLIQYYNGEERAKGNILERFSAQQFPDLHSELNLSSLELGDSALYFCASTKGVRDNEQFFGPGTRLTVL.

The chain employs TRBV11-3 and TRBJ2-1; 9 positions agree with TRBD1. This CDR3 region has 15 residues. Trimming took 5 bases from V and 4 from J; bases not matched to a gene: 6. The germline gives CDR1 SGHNT, CDR2 YENEEA. The CDR3 DNA is TGTGCCAGCAGCCCGGGACAGGGATTATACAATGAGCAGTTCTTC. This sequence encodes CASSPGQGLYNEQFF.

This clone was counted between two and nine times. The chain couples TRBV28 to TRBJ2-1; D might be TRBD1 (6 bases). The V gene lost 9 bases and the J gene lost 8 bases, with 14 bases spanning the gap. The CDR3 sequence is 12 residues long. Germline values: CDR1 MDHEN, CDR2 SYDVKM. This chain's CDR3 is CASYYRVDEQFF. CDR3 nucleotide sequence: TGTGCCAGTTACTACAGGGTCGATGAGCAGTTCTTC.

This clone has only one observation. This chain uses TRBV6-5 with TRBJ1-2, with D perhaps matching TRBD1 (5 bases). This CDR3 region has 13 residues. CDR1 and CDR2 (germline): MNHEY, SVGAGI. Deletions cut 0 bases from V and 6 bases from J, with 8 bases between. The CDR3 nucleotides are TGTGCCAGCAGTTACTCGGACATTGATGGCTACACCTTC. Protein product: CASSYSDIDGYTF.